The clone carrying this T cell receptor (beta chain) was detected only a few times. Its antigen is unknown. The 5'RACE method, run with constant-segment primers, produced TCR alpha and TCR beta cDNA libraries (carrying sample barcodes and UMIs). TCRdb fed the 5' RACE reads into MiXCR, producing one record per CDR3 protein. The sample shows under 250,000 distinct CDR3 sequences, 15% of them seen only once. This sample was included in a study of T-cell memory formation after mild COVID-19. The study, taken as a whole, reports: Specificity for SARS-CoV-2 was not confirmed among the second-wave clones peaking on day 37. From day 15 to 85, contracting clones were balanced between CD4 and CD8, whereas later expanders leaned toward CD4+.

This CDR3 has 16 residues. Looked up from germline, CDR1 is MNHEY and CDR2 is SVGEGT. V lost 2 bases to trimming and J lost 4 bases, with 15 bases between them. The chain uses TRBV6-2 or TRBV6-3 and TRBJ1-5, with D unclear. The material sequenced was PBMCs or a T cell subset sorted from them (not recorded which). This TCR was sampled from an adult woman who had mild COVID-19 (a few samples of this study predate the infection). Cell type and time point are not known. As DNA, the CDR3 is TGTGCCAGCAGTTACCCCTCGTCCGCGGGGAATCAGCCCCAGCATTTT. It is translated as CASSYPSSAGNQPQHF.